The 7 T cell receptor beta chains presented below share a single source sample, sequenced in a study of blood T cell repertoires in COVID-19. The assay was immunoSEQ multiplex PCR, and TCRdb's table has in-frame clones only and misses some. The sample shows some 78,000 clones, approximately 91% of them seen only once. Sequencing was performed on peripheral blood. The receptors shown here come from an older man with active or convalescent COVID-19.

This CDR3 is CATSRGRGGNTIYF. DNA for the CDR3: TGTGCCACCAGCAGAGGGCGGGGGGGAAACACCATATATTTT. This chain joins TRBV15 and TRBJ1-3, with D possibly matching TRBD1 (5 bases). V gave up 1 base and J gave up 4 bases, with 8 bases separating them. CDR1 and CDR2 from the germline V gene are LNHNV and YYDKDF (reference sequence). CDR3 length: 14 amino acids.

The rearrangement uses TRBV28 and TRBJ1-2; D gene unclear. V was cut by 3 bases and J by 7 bases, with 6 bases left in between. This CDR3 region has 11 residues. Germline CDR1 is MDHEN and CDR2 is SYDVKM. CDR3 in amino acids: CASSFEGGYTF. The CDR3 bases are TGTGCCAGCAGTTTTGAGGGTGGCTACACCTTC.

The rearrangement joins TRBV28 to TRBJ1-5; D not certain. CDR1 and CDR2 from the germline V gene are MDHEN and SYDVKM. This CDR3 comprises 13 residues. V lost 7 bases and J 9 bases, leaving 16 bases between the germline ends. The CDR3 protein is CASTTGPERPQHF. CDR3 coding DNA: TGTGCCAGCACCACGGGTCCTGAGCGGCCCCAGCATTTT. Based on the CDR3 plus reference TRBV28 and TRBJ1-5, the full variable domain is DVKVTQSSRYLVKRTGEKVFLECVQDMDHENMFWYRQDPGLGLRLIYFSYDVKMKEKGDIPEGYSVSREKKERFSLILESASTNQTSMYLCASTTGPERPQHFGDGTRLSIL.

The CDR3 spells CASSPDSTYGYTF. The DNA for the CDR3 is TGTGCCAGCAGCCCGGACTCAACCTATGGCTACACCTTC. The chain recombines TRBV7-9 with TRBJ1-2; D not resolved. CDR3 length equals 13 residues. V lost 5 bases and J 4 bases, leaving 11 bases between the germline ends. The germline CDR1 and CDR2 sequences are SEHNR and FQNEAQ (reference sequence).

V and J are TRBV10-1 and TRBJ2-7, with TRBD2 as a possible D gene (6 bases). Trimming left V 5 bases short and J 9 bases short, with 20 bases between. The CDR3 extends over 14 amino acids. The germline V gene has CDR1 WNHNN and CDR2 SYGVQD (reference sequence). The CDR3: CASSFAGSSSGQYF. CDR3 in DNA: TGCGCCAGCAGTTTCGCGGGGTCTTCCTCGGGGCAGTACTTC.

The chain is built from TRBV4-3 and TRBJ2-1; the match to TRBD1 covers 8 bases. This CDR3 has 17 amino acids. CDR1 LGHNA and CDR2 YSLEER come from the germline V gene. The V gene end was trimmed by 2 bases and the J gene end by 4 bases; junction bases not matched to a gene: 10. The CDR3 DNA sequence: TGCGCCAGCAGCCAAACCCTCGACAGGGGTGTGTACAATGAGCAGTTCTTC. This translates into CASSQTLDRGVYNEQFF.

This rearrangement joins TRBV4-2 to TRBJ1-5; 7 positions match TRBD1. The V gene's germline CDR1 is LGHNA and CDR2 YNFKEQ. The V and J ends lost 0 bases and 5 bases, in that order; junction bases with no gene match: 1. CDR3 length: 14 residues. The CDR3 protein is CASSQDRGDQPQHF. CDR3 DNA sequence: TGTGCCAGCAGCCAAGACAGGGGGGATCAGCCCCAGCATTTT.